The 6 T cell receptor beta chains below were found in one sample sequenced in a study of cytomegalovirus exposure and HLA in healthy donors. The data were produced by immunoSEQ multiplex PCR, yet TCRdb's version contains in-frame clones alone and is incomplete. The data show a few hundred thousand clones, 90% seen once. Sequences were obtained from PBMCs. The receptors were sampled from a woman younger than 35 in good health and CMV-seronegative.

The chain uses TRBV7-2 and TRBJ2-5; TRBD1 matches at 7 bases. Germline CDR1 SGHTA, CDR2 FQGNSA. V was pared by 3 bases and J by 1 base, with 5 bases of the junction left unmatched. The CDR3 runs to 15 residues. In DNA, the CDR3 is TGTGCCAGCAGCTTGATGGGACAGACCCAAGAGACCCAGTACTTC. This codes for CASSLMGQTQETQYF.

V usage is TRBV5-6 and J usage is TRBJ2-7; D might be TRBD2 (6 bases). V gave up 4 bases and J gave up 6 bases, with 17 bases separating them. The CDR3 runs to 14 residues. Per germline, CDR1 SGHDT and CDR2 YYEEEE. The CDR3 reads CASSGRDFGLEQYF. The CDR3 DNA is TGTGCCAGCAGCGGCCGGGACTTCGGGCTCGAGCAGTACTTC.

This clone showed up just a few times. For the CDR3, the DNA is TGTGCCACCAGCAGAGATCGGCCAGGGAGGTTTGAAGCTTTCTTT. It encodes CATSRDRPGRFEAFF. This chain uses TRBV15 with TRBJ1-1; tentatively, D is TRBD1 (5 bases). This CDR3 is built from 15 residues. Trimming cost V 0 bases and J 7 bases, with 15 bases left between them. From germline, CDR1 is LNHNV and CDR2 YYDKDF (reference sequence).

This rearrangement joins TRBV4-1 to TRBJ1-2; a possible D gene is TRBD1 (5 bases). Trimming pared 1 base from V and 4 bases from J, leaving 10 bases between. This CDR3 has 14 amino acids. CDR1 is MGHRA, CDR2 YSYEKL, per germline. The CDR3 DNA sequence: TGCGCCAGCAGCCAAGTTGGACAAGGCTATGGCTACACCTTC. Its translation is CASSQVGQGYGYTF.

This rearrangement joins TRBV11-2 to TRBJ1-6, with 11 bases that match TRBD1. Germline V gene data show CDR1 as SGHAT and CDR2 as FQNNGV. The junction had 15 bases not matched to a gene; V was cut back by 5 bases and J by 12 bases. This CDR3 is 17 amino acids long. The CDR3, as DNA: TGTGCCAGCAGCCTCCCGGGACAGGGGGAAAAGGTTAGACCCCTCCACTTT. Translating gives CASSLPGQGEKVRPLHF.

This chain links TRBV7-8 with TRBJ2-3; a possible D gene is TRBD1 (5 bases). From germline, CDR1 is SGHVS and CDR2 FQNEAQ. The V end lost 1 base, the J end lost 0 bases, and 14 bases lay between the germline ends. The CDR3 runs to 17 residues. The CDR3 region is CASSLVLRGSSTDTQYF. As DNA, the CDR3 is TGTGCCAGCAGCTTAGTCCTAAGGGGCTCTAGCACAGATACGCAGTATTTT.